The 16 T cell receptor beta chains below all came from one sample that was sequenced in a study of T-cell reconstitution after alpha-beta-depleted transplantation in children (dated by TCRdb to the mid-2010s). The treatment or condition label for this specimen denotes: allogeneic hematopoietic cell transplantation with graft depleted of TCRalphabeta T cells and CD19 B cells. The library was prepared using PCR. The data were produced on an Illumina HiSeq 2500. To normalize quantification of the TCRbeta repertoire, the TCR libraries were built with molecular barcoding that relied on unique molecular identifiers. TCRdb reprocessed the public reads (quality trimming at Q25 with fastp, clone calling with MiXCR) and kept in-frame beta chains. Rows matching on CDR3 protein sequence are summarized as one entry with the most common DNA and genes. This sample holds about 500,000 distinct CDR3 sequences; approximately 10% were observed only once. 13% to 15% of the sample rests with the top ten.

The material sequenced was PBMCs, mostly from graft donor cells, taken 180 days after TCRalphabeta/CD19-depleted stem cell transplant. The receptor set was obtained from a female patient aged 2 to 10 who had a stem cell transplant for aplastic anemia, so the T cells may come from the graft donor.

This clonotype was detected a few times. This sequence joins TRBV20-1 and TRBJ1-5; the D gene is possibly TRBD1 (6 bases). With 3 bases removed from V and 1 base from J, the gap between germline ends came to 19 bases. The CDR3 has 17 residues. Germline assignment: CDR1 DFQATT and CDR2 SNEGSKA (reference sequence). CDR3 amino acids: CSASGGAGYRSNQPQHF. The CDR3, as DNA: TGCAGTGCTAGTGGGGGGGCCGGCTATAGAAGCAATCAGCCCCAGCATTTT.

This clonotype came up a few times. The rearrangement joins TRBV7-2 to TRBJ2-7; a possible D gene is TRBD2 (5 bases). Trimming removed 5 bases at V and 6 bases at J, with 14 bases between. The CDR3 sequence is 13 residues long. CDR1 and CDR2 (germline): SGHTA, FQGNSA. The CDR3: CASSTFGSSEQYV. DNA for the CDR3: TGTGCCAGCAGCACCTTTGGGAGCTCCGAGCAGTACGTC.

In this sample, this clonotype turned up a few times. In DNA, the CDR3 is TGTGCCAGCAGTTATAAACAGGGCAGGAGAGAGACCCAGTACTTC. Protein: CASSYKQGRRETQYF. V and J are TRBV6-5 and TRBJ2-5; tentative D call: TRBD1 (6 bases). The CDR3 extends over 15 amino acids. V was shortened by 3 bases and J by 4 bases, with 15 bases between the two germline ends. Germline V lookup: CDR1 MNHEY, CDR2 SVGAGI.

This clonotype was seen a handful of times. The junction departs from germline at one end; a sequencing error may be responsible. The chain recombines TRBV7-2 with TRBJ2-4; 9 nucleotides line up with TRBD1. The CDR3 spans 12 residues. From germline, CDR1 is SGHTA and CDR2 FQGNSA. CDR3 in amino acids: CASSLARDRDHF. The CDR3 bases are TGTGCCAGCAGCTTAGCCCGGGACAGGGATCACTTC.

The chain employs TRBV27 and TRBJ2-1; D may be TRBD1 (5 bases). The germline V gene encodes CDR1 MNHEY and CDR2 SMNVEV (reference sequence). The length of the CDR3 is 12 residues. Deletions cut 8 bases from V and 8 bases from J, with 13 bases between. CDR3 amino acids: CASALARDEQFF. The CDR3, as DNA: TGTGCCAGCGCCCTGGCCAGGGATGAGCAGTTCTTC.

The chain recombines TRBV20-1 with TRBJ2-1; 7 positions match TRBD2. The CDR3 has 14 residues. The V and J ends lost 0 bases and 5 bases, in that order; junction bases with no gene match: 4. Per the germline V gene, CDR1 is DFQATT and CDR2 is SNEGSKA (reference sequence). CDR3 loop: CSARDPLADNEQFF. As DNA, the CDR3 is TGCAGTGCTAGAGATCCCCTAGCGGACAATGAGCAGTTCTTC.

This clonotype occurred a few times. This rearrangement joins TRBV20-1 to TRBJ1-2; D not certain. This CDR3 is 12 amino acids long. CDR1 and CDR2 from the germline V gene are DFQATT and SNEGSKA (reference sequence). Deletions cut 7 bases from V and 6 bases from J, with 15 bases between. CDR3 bases: TGCAGTGTACCGGGATTCCGTCATGGCTACACCTTC. This sequence encodes CSVPGFRHGYTF.

There are a few counts of this clonotype. The rearrangement joins TRBV12-3 or TRBV12-4 to TRBJ1-1; D call uncertain. The CDR3 covers 14 residues. V shed 9 bases and J shed 0 bases, with 14 bases lying between them. CDR3 DNA: TGTGCCAGTATGGACCGACCCATGAACACTGAAGCTTTCTTT. Protein: CASMDRPMNTEAFF.

This sequence joins TRBV7-2 and TRBJ2-1, with a tentative D call TRBD2 (7 bases). The V gene lost 10 bases and the J gene lost 2 bases, with 15 bases spanning the gap. CDR1 is SGHTA and CDR2 is FQGNSA in the germline V gene. The CDR3 has 14 amino acids. Written as DNA, the CDR3 is TGTGCCATCCGGGGGGCCCTCCCCTACAATGAGCAGTTCTTC. Translated: CAIRGALPYNEQFF.

Note on this clonotype: Germline and junction disagree at one end, which may indicate a read error. J is TRBJ1-5 and V is TRBV12-5; D is ambiguous. CDR1 and CDR2 (germline): LGHNT, FRNRAP. The CDR3 is 12 residues long. The CDR3 here is CVSGFDSTPQHF. In nucleotides, the CDR3 is TGTGTTAGTGGTTTTGACTCGACGCCCCAGCATTTT.

This rearrangement joins TRBV7-8 to TRBJ1-1; TRBD1 aligns across 9 bases. CDR1 is SGHVS and CDR2 is FQNEAQ in the germline V gene. The V and J ends lost 2 bases and 4 bases, in that order; junction bases with no gene match: 2. CDR3 length: 14 amino acids. The CDR3 reads CASSLPGQGTEAFF. The CDR3 nucleotides read TGTGCCAGCAGCTTACCGGGACAGGGCACTGAAGCTTTCTTT.

V usage is TRBV7-9 and J usage is TRBJ1-2; D might be TRBD1 (5 bases). Germline values: CDR1 SEHNR, CDR2 FQNEAQ (reference sequence). Trimming stripped 1 base from V and 5 bases from J, with 20 bases between. This CDR3 has 17 residues. The CDR3 region is CASSLGHGQGEYYGYTF. The CDR3 nucleotides are TGTGCCAGCAGCTTAGGCCATGGGCAGGGAGAATATTATGGCTACACCTTC.

This clonotype was counted between two and nine times. The chain has TRBV29-1 and TRBJ1-2, with 8 bases that match TRBD1. CDR1 and CDR2 (germline): SQVTM, ANQGSEA. With V trimmed by 4 bases and J by 4 bases, 2 bases remained unmatched. The CDR3 consists of 12 residues. In DNA, the CDR3 is TGCAGCGTTGGACAGGGGAGCTATGGCTACACCTTC. It codes for CSVGQGSYGYTF. The whole variable domain, remainder taken from reference TRBV29-1 and TRBJ1-2, is SAVISQKPSRDICQRGTSLTIQCQVDSQVTMMFWYRQQPGQSLTLIATANQGSEATYESGFVIDKFPISRPNLTFSTLTVSNMSPEDSSIYLCSVGQGSYGYTFGSGTRLTVV.

The V gene is TRBV9, the J gene TRBJ2-5, with a tentative D call TRBD2 (6 bases). This CDR3 is 16 amino acids long. V lost 4 bases and J lost 4, with 20 bases in between. Germline CDR1 SGDLS, CDR2 YYNGEE. DNA for the CDR3: TGTGCCAGCAGCTCCCGAATGGAGTCCGGGGGAGAGACCCAGTACTTC. This translates into CASSSRMESGGETQYF.

This chain connects TRBV27 to TRBJ1-6; TRBD1 agrees at 8 bases. The CDR3 runs to 15 residues. With 4 bases clipped from V and 10 bases from J, the junction kept 9 bases outside the gene matches. Germline-derived CDR1 and CDR2 are MNHEY and SMNVEV (reference sequence). The CDR3 loop reads CASSSTTGVRSPLHF. CDR3 sequence (DNA): TGTGCCAGCAGTTCAACGACAGGGGTTCGCTCACCCCTCCACTTT.

The chain couples TRBV29-1 to TRBJ1-1; 8 bases agree with TRBD1. V gave up 7 bases and J gave up 0 bases; unmatched junction bases: 4. Germline CDR1 SQVTM, CDR2 ANQGSEA. The CDR3 is 13 residues long. In nucleotides, the CDR3 is TGCAGCGCGTGGACAGGGCTGAACACTGAAGCTTTCTTT. Encoded protein: CSAWTGLNTEAFF.